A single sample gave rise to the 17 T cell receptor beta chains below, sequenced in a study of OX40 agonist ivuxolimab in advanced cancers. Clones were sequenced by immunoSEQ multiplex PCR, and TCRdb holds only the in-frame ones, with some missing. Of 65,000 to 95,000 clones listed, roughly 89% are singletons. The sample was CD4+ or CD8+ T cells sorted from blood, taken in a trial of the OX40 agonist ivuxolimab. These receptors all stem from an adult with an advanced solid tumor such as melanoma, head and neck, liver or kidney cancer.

The chain's CDR3 is CASSRRTASMGSEQFF. CDR3 DNA sequence: TGTGCCAGCAGCCGGAGGACAGCAAGCATGGGTAGTGAGCAGTTCTTC. The chain uses TRBV6-6 and TRBJ2-1; TRBD1 might be the D (6 bases). The CDR3 is 16 amino acids. The germline V gene has CDR1 MNHNY and CDR2 SVGAGI (reference sequence). The germline V and J ends were trimmed by 6 bases and 9 bases, with 24 bases remaining between them.

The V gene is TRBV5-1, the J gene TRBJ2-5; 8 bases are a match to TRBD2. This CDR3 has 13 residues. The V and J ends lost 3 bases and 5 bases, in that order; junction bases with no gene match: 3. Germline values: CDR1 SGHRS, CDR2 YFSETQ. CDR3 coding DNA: TGCGCCAGCAGCTGGACTAGCTGGGAGACCCAGTACTTC. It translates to CASSWTSWETQYF.

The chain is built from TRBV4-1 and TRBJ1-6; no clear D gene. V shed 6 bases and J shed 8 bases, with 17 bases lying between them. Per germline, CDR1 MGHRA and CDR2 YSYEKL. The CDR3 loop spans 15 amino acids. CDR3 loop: CASSPTLAVDSPLHF. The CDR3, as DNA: TGCGCCAGCAGTCCTACCTTAGCCGTGGATTCACCCCTCCACTTT.

The CDR3 sequence: CASSLTLVFGTGELFF. Written as DNA, the CDR3 is TGTGCCAGCAGCTTAACACTAGTCTTCGGGACCGGGGAGCTGTTTTTT. V is TRBV11-3 and J is TRBJ2-2; maybe TRBD2 (5 bases). Trimming pared 2 bases from V and 5 bases from J, leaving 15 bases between. The length of the CDR3 is 16 residues. Germline loops: CDR1 SGHNT, CDR2 YENEEA.

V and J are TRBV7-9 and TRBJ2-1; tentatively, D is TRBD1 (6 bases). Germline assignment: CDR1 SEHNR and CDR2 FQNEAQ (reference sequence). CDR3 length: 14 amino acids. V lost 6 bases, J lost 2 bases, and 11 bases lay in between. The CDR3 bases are TGTGCCAGCAGATGGACAGCCACCTACAATGAGCAGTTCTTC. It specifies CASRWTATYNEQFF.

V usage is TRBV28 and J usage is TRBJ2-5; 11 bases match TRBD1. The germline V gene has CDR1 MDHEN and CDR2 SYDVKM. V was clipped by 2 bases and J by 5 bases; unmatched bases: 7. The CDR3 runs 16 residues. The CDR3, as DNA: TGTGCCAGCAGTTTAGGGAGGACAGGGGGCTGGGAGACCCAGTACTTC. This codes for CASSLGRTGGWETQYF.

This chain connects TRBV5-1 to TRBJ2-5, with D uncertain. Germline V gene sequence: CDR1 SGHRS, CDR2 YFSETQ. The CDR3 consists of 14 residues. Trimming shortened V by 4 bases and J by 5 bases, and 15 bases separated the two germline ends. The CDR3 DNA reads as TGCGCCAGCAGCCCCTCGTCGGGCGCGGAGACCCAGTACTTC. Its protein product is CASSPSSGAETQYF.

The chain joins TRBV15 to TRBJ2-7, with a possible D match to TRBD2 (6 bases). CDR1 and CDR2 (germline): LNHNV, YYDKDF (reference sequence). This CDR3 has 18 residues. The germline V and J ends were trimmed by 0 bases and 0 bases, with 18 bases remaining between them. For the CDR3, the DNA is TGTGCCACCAGCAGAGATTGGGTAGCGGAGATAAGCTCCTACGAGCAGTACTTC. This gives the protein CATSRDWVAEISSYEQYF.

DNA for the CDR3: TGTGCCAGCTCACTTCCCGGGACAGGGTTACGAGGCTACACCTTC. Translating it yields CASSLPGTGLRGYTF. The chain joins TRBV18 to TRBJ1-2; 9 bases line up with TRBD1. The CDR3 is 15 amino acids. The junction had 11 bases not matched to a gene; V was cut back by 4 bases and J by 8 bases. Per the germline V gene, CDR1 is KGHSH and CDR2 is LQKENI.

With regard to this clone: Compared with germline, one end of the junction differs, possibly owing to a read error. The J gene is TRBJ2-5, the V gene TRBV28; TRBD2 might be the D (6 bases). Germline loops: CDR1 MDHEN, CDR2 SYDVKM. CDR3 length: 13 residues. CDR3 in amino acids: CASKVAGRETQYF. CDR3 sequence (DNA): TGTGCGAGCAAGGTGGCGGGAAGAGAGACCCAGTACTTC.

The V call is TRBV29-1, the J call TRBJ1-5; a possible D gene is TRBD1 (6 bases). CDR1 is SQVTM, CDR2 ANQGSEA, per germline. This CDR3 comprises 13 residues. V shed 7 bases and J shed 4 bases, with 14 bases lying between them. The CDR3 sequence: CSAGGRENQPQHF. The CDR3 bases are TGCAGCGCTGGGGGCAGGGAGAATCAGCCCCAGCATTTT.

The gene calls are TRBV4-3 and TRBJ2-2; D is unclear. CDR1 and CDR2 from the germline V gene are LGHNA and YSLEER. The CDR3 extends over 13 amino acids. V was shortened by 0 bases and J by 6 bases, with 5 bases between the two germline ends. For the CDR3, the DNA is TGCGCCAGCAGCCAAGATACGGCCGGGGAGCTGTTTTTT. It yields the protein CASSQDTAGELFF.

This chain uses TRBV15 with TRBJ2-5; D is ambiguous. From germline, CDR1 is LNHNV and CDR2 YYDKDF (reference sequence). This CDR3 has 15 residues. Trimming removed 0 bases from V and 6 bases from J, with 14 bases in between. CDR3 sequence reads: CATSRDPSPWQTQYF. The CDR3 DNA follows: TGTGCCACCAGCAGAGATCCGAGTCCTTGGCAGACCCAGTACTTC.

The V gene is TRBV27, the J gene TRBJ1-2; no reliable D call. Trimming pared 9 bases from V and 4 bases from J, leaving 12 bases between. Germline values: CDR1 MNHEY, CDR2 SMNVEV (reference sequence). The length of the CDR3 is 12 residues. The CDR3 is CARSWHLYGYTF. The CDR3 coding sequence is TGTGCCAGATCCTGGCACCTCTATGGCTACACCTTC.

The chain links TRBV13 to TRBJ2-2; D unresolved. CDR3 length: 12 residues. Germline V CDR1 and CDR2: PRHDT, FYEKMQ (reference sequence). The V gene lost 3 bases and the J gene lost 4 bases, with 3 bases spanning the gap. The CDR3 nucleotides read TGTGCCAGCAGCTTGGTCACCGGGGAGCTGTTTTTT. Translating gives CASSLVTGELFF.

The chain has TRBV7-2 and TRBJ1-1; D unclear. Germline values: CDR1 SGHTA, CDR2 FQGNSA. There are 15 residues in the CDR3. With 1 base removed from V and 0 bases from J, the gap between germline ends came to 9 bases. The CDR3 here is CASSLEQRMNTEAFF. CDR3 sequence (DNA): TGTGCCAGCAGCTTAGAACAGAGAATGAACACTGAAGCTTTCTTT. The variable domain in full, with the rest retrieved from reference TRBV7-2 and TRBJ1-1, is GAGVSQSPSNKVTEKGKDVELRCDPISGHTALYWYRQSLGQGLEFLIYFQGNSAPDKSGLPSDRFSAERTGGSVSTLTIQRTQQEDSAVYLCASSLEQRMNTEAFFGQGTRLTVV.

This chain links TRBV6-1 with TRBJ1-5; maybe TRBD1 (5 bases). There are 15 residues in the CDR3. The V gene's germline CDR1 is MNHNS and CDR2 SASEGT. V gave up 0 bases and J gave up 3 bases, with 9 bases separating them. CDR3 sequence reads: CASSEAGGNNQPQHF. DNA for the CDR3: TGTGCCAGCAGTGAAGCTGGGGGGAACAATCAGCCCCAGCATTTT.